The 14 T cell receptor beta chains in this list originate from one sample, sequenced in a study of Ad26.COV2.S vaccination and SARS-CoV-2 variants. TCRdb's copy holds only in-frame clones and misses some; the assay was immunoSEQ multiplex PCR. Of 510,000 or so clones in the sample, 70% to 90% were seen once. This sample's treatment: some 20 received Ad26.COV2.S at low or high dose, single or two shots; 5 received placebo; per-sample allocation not given. At day 63 after the first vaccine or placebo injection, samples were drawn. Sequences were derived from peripheral blood, sampled in a trial of Ad26.COV2.S vaccine versus placebo. The receptors originated from a person between 18 and 65 years old who received the Ad26.COV2.S COVID-19 vaccine or a placebo.

The V and J genes are TRBV7-2 and TRBJ2-7, with TRBD1 matching 9 bases. V gave up 2 bases and J gave up 3 bases; unmatched junction bases: 5. Germline assignment: CDR1 SGHTA and CDR2 FQGNSA. The CDR3 is made up of 15 amino acids. The CDR3 reads CASSLYGTGRYEQYF. The CDR3 region has the DNA TGTGCCAGCAGCTTATATGGGACAGGGCGCTACGAGCAGTACTTC.

The chain is built from TRBV5-1 and TRBJ2-5, with D perhaps assigned TRBD1 or TRBD2 (5 bases each). From germline, CDR1 is SGHRS and CDR2 YFSETQ. V was trimmed by 7 bases and J by 2 bases, leaving 18 bases between them. The CDR3 contains 15 residues. The CDR3 bases are TGCGCCAGCGGTCGAGGGGCGCGAGGACAAGAGACCCAGTACTTC. Amino acids: CASGRGARGQETQYF. The full variable domain, in which reference TRBV5-1 and TRBJ2-5 provide the parts outside the CDR3, is KAGVTQTPRYLIKTRGQQVTLSCSPISGHRSVSWYQQTPGQGLQFLFEYFSETQRNKGNFPGRFSGRQFSNSRSEMNVSTLELGDSALYLCASGRGARGQETQYFGPGTRLLVL.

This rearrangement joins TRBV18 to TRBJ2-7; D gene unclear. Germline-derived CDR1 and CDR2 are KGHSH and LQKENI. V was cut by 4 bases and J by 3 bases, with 13 bases left in between. The CDR3 is 14 residues long. CDR3 sequence (DNA): TGTGCCAGCTCACAGGGTAGGCCCAACTACGAGCAGTACTTC. This sequence encodes CASSQGRPNYEQYF.

V is TRBV19 and J is TRBJ2-1; 7 bases align to TRBD1. The CDR3 runs 18 residues. With 1 base clipped from V and 3 bases from J, the junction kept 12 bases outside the gene matches. Germline CDR1 LNHDA, CDR2 SQIVND (reference sequence). The CDR3 coding sequence is TGTGCCAGTAGTATAGCCCGCAGGGAAGGGGGCCTCTACAATGAGCAGTTCTTC. This gives the protein CASSIARREGGLYNEQFF.

This chain uses TRBV29-1 with TRBJ2-7; D call uncertain. The CDR3 has 14 residues. V lost 2 bases and J 2 bases, leaving 13 bases between the germline ends. Germline V lookup: CDR1 SQVTM, CDR2 ANQGSEA. Written as DNA, the CDR3 is TGCAGCGTTGAATTAATAGGTGGGGCCTACGAGCAGTACTTC. It codes for CSVELIGGAYEQYF.

The chain is built from TRBV5-1 and TRBJ2-7; TRBD2 aligns across 11 bases. V lost 6 bases to trimming and J lost 5 bases; unmatched junction nucleotides: 7. The CDR3 consists of 14 residues. Germline V gene data show CDR1 as SGHRS and CDR2 as YFSETQ. The CDR3 region has the DNA TGCGCCAGCACGGACGGGACTAGCGGCCACGAGCAGTACTTC. It is translated as CASTDGTSGHEQYF.

The CDR3 bases are TGTGCCAGCAGTCCAGGTACAGGGGGTAATGCTTTCTTT. This encodes CASSPGTGGNAFF. The chain carries TRBV6-5 and TRBJ1-1; TRBD1 matches 8 bases. CDR3 length: 13 amino acids. V dropped 5 bases and J dropped 11; count of bases not matched to a gene: 10. The germline gives CDR1 MNHEY, CDR2 SVGAGI.

This rearrangement joins TRBV28 to TRBJ1-5; tentative D call: TRBD1 (5 bases). Germline-derived CDR1 and CDR2 are MDHEN and SYDVKM. The CDR3 is 14 residues long. V lost 2 bases and J lost 6, with 11 bases in between. CDR3 amino acids: CASSLGWRGQPQHF. The DNA of the CDR3 is TGTGCCAGCAGTTTAGGGTGGAGGGGTCAGCCCCAGCATTTT.

This clone was picked up one time. The rearrangement links TRBV6-5 to TRBJ2-2, with a possible D match to TRBD2 (6 bases). The CDR3 consists of 11 residues. Germline V gene sequence: CDR1 MNHEY, CDR2 SVGAGI. Trimming pared 8 bases from V and 6 bases from J, leaving 7 bases between. Here the CDR3 DNA reads TGTGCCAGCGGGAGGTCCGGGGAGCTGTTTTTT. Translation: CASGRSGELFF.

The chain couples TRBV28 to TRBJ2-7, with a weak D call TRBD2 (6 bases). From germline, CDR1 is MDHEN and CDR2 SYDVKM. The length of the CDR3 is 13 residues. V was trimmed by 1 base and J by 12 bases, leaving 16 bases between them. CDR3 sequence (DNA): TGTGCCAGCAGTTTATCGGCCGTGGACTATGGGTACTTC. Translated: CASSLSAVDYGYF.

The gene calls are TRBV28 and TRBJ1-5; D unclear. CDR1 and CDR2 (germline): MDHEN, SYDVKM. The ends were cut back, 7 bases at V and 5 bases at J, with 18 bases in the middle. This CDR3 comprises 15 residues. In DNA form, the CDR3 reads TGTGCCAGCACCTACCTGGACCAAAGGCATCAGCCCCAGCATTTT. It codes for CASTYLDQRHQPQHF.

Points on this clone: Other DNA sequences from this sample encode an identical CDR3 as well. The chain joins TRBV7-9 to TRBJ1-1; 9 nucleotides line up with TRBD1. This CDR3 contains 14 residues. Germline V gene lookup returns CDR1 SEHNR and CDR2 FQNEAQ (reference sequence). Unmatched junction bases numbered 2, after V lost 5 bases and J lost 1 base. As DNA, the CDR3 is TGTGCCAGCAGCCCGGGACAGGGGAACACTGAAGCTTTCTTT. Translation: CASSPGQGNTEAFF.

This rearrangement joins TRBV2 to TRBJ1-5; 7 nucleotides align to TRBD1. CDR3 length: 13 residues. After removal of 7 bases from V and 4 bases from J, the junction contained 4 bases not matched to a gene. From germline, CDR1 is SNHLY and CDR2 FYNNEI. Here the CDR3 reads CASKAGGNQPQHF. Here the CDR3 DNA reads TGTGCCAGCAAGGCAGGGGGAAATCAGCCCCAGCATTTT.

In its sample, this clone was seen once. The chain has TRBV15 and TRBJ1-3; unclear D gene. Trimming took off 8 bases at V and 0 bases at J, with 5 bases between the two ends. The CDR3 is made up of 12 amino acids. CDR1 and CDR2 from the germline V gene are LNHNV and YYDKDF (reference sequence). The CDR3 spells CATGISGNTIYF. The CDR3 nucleotides read TGTGCCACCGGAATCTCTGGAAACACCATATATTTT.